This T cell receptor beta chain originates from a study of blood T cell repertoires in COVID-19. Study as a whole: COVID-19 samples from acute and convalescent phases originated in the United States, Italy and Spain. PBMCs, B-cell-depleted T cells, or T cells provided the cDNA or gDNA that made up the material.

This clone showed up just a few times. Trimming shortened V by 5 bases and J by 0 bases, and 8 bases separated the two germline ends. The CDR3 is 14 amino acids. Looked up from germline, CDR1 is SNHLY and CDR2 is FYNNEI. In the original workflow: For nucleated cells, counts were estimated from reference gene primer amplification. Clones were sequenced by immunoSEQ multiplex PCR, and TCRdb holds only the in-frame ones, with some missing. D and trimming were read from the DNA, whereas the V and J calls and clone size are those reported in that table. The sample records about 240,000 clones, around 90% being singletons.

Sequencing was done on a sample of peripheral blood. V and J are TRBV2 and TRBJ1-5; D gene uncertain. The TCR sequence derives from a man between 60 and 75 years old who had recovered from COVID-19. CDR3 in DNA: TGTGCCAGCAGTCCAGGTTATAGCAATCAGCCCCAGCATTTT. Encoded protein: CASSPGYSNQPQHF.